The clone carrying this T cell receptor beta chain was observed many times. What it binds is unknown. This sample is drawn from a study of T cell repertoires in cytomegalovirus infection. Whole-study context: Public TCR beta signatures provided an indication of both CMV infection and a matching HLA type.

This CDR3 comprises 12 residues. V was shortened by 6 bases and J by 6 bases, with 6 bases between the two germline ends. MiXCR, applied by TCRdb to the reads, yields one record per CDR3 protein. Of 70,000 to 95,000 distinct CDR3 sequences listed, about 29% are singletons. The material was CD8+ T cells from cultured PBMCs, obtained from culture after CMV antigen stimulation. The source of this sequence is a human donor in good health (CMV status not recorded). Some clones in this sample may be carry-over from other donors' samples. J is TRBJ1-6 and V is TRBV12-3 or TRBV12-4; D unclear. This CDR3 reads CASSLVNSPLHF. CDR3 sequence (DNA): TGTGCCAGCAGCCTGGTTAATTCACCCCTCCACTTT.